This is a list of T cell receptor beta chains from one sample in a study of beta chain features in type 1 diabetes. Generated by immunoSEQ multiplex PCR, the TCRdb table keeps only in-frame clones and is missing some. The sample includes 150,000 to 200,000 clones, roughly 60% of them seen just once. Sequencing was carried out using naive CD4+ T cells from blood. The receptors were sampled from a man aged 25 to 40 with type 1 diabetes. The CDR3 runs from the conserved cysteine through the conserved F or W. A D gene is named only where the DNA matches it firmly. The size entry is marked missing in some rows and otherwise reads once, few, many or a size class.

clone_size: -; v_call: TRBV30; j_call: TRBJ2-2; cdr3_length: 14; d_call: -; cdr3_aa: CAWSALGYTGELFF; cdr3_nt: TGTGCCTGGAGTGCCCTGGGGTACACCGGGGAGCTGTTTTTT
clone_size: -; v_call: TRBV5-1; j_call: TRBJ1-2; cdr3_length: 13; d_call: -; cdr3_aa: CASSLAGDDGYTF; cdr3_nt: TGCGCCAGCAGCTTGGCAGGGGACGATGGCTACACCTTC
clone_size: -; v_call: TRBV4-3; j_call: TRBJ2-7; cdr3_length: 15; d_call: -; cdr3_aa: CASSQDSGTSYEQYF; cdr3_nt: TGCGCCAGCAGCCAAGACTCCGGAACATCCTACGAGCAGTACTTC
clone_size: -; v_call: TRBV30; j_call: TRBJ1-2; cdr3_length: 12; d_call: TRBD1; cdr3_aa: CAWSLQGDGYTF; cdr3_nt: TGTGCCTGGAGTCTCCAGGGGGATGGCTACACCTTC
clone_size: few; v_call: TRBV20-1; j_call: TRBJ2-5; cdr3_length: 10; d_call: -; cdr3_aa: CSARAETQYF; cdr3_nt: TGCAGTGCTCGAGCGGAGACCCAGTACTTC
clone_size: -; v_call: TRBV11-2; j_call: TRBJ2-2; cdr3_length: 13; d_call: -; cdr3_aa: CASSLGEHGELFF; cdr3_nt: TGTGCCAGCAGCTTAGGCGAACACGGGGAGCTGTTTTTT
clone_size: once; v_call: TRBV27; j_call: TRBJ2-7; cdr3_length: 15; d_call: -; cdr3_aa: CASSSFRDRSYEQYF; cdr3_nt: TGTGCCAGCAGTTCCTTCCGCGACAGATCCTACGAGCAGTACTTC
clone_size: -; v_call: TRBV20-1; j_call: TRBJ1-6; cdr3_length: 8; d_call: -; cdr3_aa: CSGQALHF; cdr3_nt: TGCAGTGGGCAGGCCCTCCACTTT
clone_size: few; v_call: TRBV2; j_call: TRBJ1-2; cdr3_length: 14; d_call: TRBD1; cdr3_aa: CASSRDRVYDGYTF; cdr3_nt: TGTGCCAGCAGCAGGGACAGGGTCTATGATGGCTACACCTTC
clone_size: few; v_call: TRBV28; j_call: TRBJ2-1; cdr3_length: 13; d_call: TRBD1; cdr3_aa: CASTGTAYNEQFF; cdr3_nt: TGTGCCAGCACGGGGACAGCATACAATGAGCAGTTCTTC
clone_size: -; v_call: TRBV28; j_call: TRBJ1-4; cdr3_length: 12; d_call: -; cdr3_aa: CASRQRSEKLFF; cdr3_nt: TGTGCCAGCCGACAGCGGAGTGAAAAACTGTTTTTT
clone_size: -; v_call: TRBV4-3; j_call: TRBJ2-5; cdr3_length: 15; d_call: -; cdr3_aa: CASSQAGGEQETQYF; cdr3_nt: TGCGCCAGCAGCCAAGCAGGGGGGGAACAAGAGACCCAGTACTTC